This passage covers 30 T cell receptor beta chains from one sample sequenced in a study of chemoradiotherapy in HPV16-positive cancers. TCRdb's table, derived via immunoSEQ multiplex PCR, lists solely in-frame clones and lacks some. Here the sample spans about 33,000 clones, around 86% being singletons. The sample consisted of blood, taken from a patient who underwent chemoradiotherapy. Receptor source: a human donor with HPV-associated anogenital cancer.

This clone was observed a single time. This chain joins TRBV4-3 and TRBJ1-1; TRBD1 matches 8 bases. CDR1 is LGHNA and CDR2 is YSLEER in the germline V gene. Trimming removed 3 bases from V and 1 base from J; junction bases left unmatched: 1. CDR3 length: 14 amino acids. The CDR3 sequence is CASSQDRANTEAFF. Here the CDR3 DNA reads TGCGCCAGCAGCCAGGACAGGGCGAACACTGAAGCTTTCTTT.

The rearrangement joins TRBV11-2 to TRBJ1-1; 11 bases align to TRBD1. The V segment lost 0 bases and the J segment 11 bases; nucleotides outside the gene matches: 11. Per germline, CDR1 SGHAT and CDR2 FQNNGV. The CDR3 contains 16 residues. CDR3 amino acids: CASSLDKRTGGAGAFF. CDR3 nucleotide sequence: TGTGCCAGCAGCTTAGATAAGAGGACAGGGGGCGCGGGGGCTTTCTTT. The entire variable domain, with the rest obtained from reference TRBV11-2 and TRBJ1-1, is as follows: EAGVAQSPRYKIIEKRQSVAFWCNPISGHATLYWYQQILGQGPKLLIQFQNNGVVDDSQLPKDRFSAERLKGVDSTLKIQPAKLEDSAVYLCASSLDKRTGGAGAFFGQGTRLTVV.

V is TRBV7-2 and J is TRBJ2-1, with D perhaps TRBD2 (7 bases). Germline loops: CDR1 SGHTA, CDR2 FQGNSA. V dropped 5 bases and J dropped 8 bases, with 16 bases sitting between them. The CDR3 is 14 amino acids. The CDR3 DNA sequence: TGTGCCAGCAGCCCCCCGGGGCGGGGGCATGAGCAGTTCTTC. Amino acids: CASSPPGRGHEQFF.

This sequence joins TRBV5-8 and TRBJ2-7; a possible D gene is TRBD1 (5 bases). This CDR3 comprises 14 residues. Germline CDR1 SGHTS, CDR2 YDEGEE. V lost 2 bases, J lost 6 bases, and 15 bases lay in between. For the CDR3, the DNA is TGTGCCAGCAGCTTCCCAGGGCTTACCGGCGAGCAGTACTTC. Translation gives CASSFPGLTGEQYF.

The CDR3 DNA follows: TGTGCCAGCAGTGAATGGGCAGGGATCACCGGGGAGCTGTTTTTT. Translating gives CASSEWAGITGELFF. The gene calls are TRBV25-1 and TRBJ2-2; possibly TRBD1 for D (5 bases). The germline V gene has CDR1 MGHDK and CDR2 SYGVNS. The CDR3 sequence is 15 residues long. The V end lost 1 base, the J end lost 4 bases, and 10 bases lay between the germline ends. The complete variable domain, with remaining parts taken from reference TRBV25-1 and TRBJ2-2, reads EADIYQTPRYLVIGTGKKITLECSQTMGHDKMYWYQQDPGMELHLIHYSYGVNSTEKGDLSSESTVSRIRTEHFPLTLESARPSHTSQYLCASSEWAGITGELFFGEGSRLTVL.

The chain uses TRBV28 and TRBJ1-4; 8 nucleotides align to TRBD1. The trim removed 5 bases at V and 4 bases at J, leaving 9 bases unmatched. The CDR3 totals 16 residues. CDR1 and CDR2 from the germline V gene are MDHEN and SYDVKM. The DNA for the CDR3 is TGTGCCAGCAGTCCCCGACGGGACAGGAATAATGAAAAACTGTTTTTT. Encoded protein: CASSPRRDRNNEKLFF. The full variable domain, with the rest looked up from reference TRBV28 and TRBJ1-4, is DVKVTQSSRYLVKRTGEKVFLECVQDMDHENMFWYRQDPGLGLRLIYFSYDVKMKEKGDIPEGYSVSREKKERFSLILESASTNQTSMYLCASSPRRDRNNEKLFFGSGTQLSVL.

The chain employs TRBV7-8 and TRBJ1-1; 8 nucleotides line up with TRBD1. The CDR3 loop spans 14 amino acids. Germline V gene lookup returns CDR1 SGHVS and CDR2 FQNEAQ. Losses at the gene ends were 5 bases for V and 4 bases for J; bases not matched to a gene: 6. CDR3 bases: TGTGCCAGCAGCCTCCAGGGGGCGGTCACTGAAGCTTTCTTT. It yields the protein CASSLQGAVTEAFF.

V usage is TRBV12-2 and J usage is TRBJ2-5; the table's TRBD2 call for D was not verified on the DNA. TRBV12-2 is annotated as a pseudogene. The CDR3 runs 13 residues. The DNA of the CDR3 is TGTGCAAGTCGCCGAAAGAGCGTGGAGACCCAGTACTTC. Translation: CASRRKSVETQYF.

This rearrangement joins TRBV19 to TRBJ1-1; D unresolved. V lost 5 bases and J lost 0, with 1 base in between. The V gene's germline CDR1 is LNHDA and CDR2 SQIVND (reference sequence). This CDR3 spans 11 amino acids. CDR3 loop: CASSLNTEAFF. The CDR3 bases are TGTGCCAGTAGTTTGAACACTGAAGCTTTCTTT.

This sequence joins TRBV5-5 and TRBJ1-3; D ambiguous. Trimming removed 4 bases at V and 0 bases at J, with 11 bases between. Germline V gene data show CDR1 as SGHKS and CDR2 as YYEKEE (reference sequence). There are 15 residues in the CDR3. In DNA form, the CDR3 reads TGTGCCAGCAGCCAGCGGCCTGACTCTGGAAACACCATATATTTT. This sequence encodes CASSQRPDSGNTIYF.

The chain couples TRBV11-2 to TRBJ2-3; D call uncertain. CDR1 is SGHAT and CDR2 is FQNNGV in the germline V gene. The CDR3 is 14 amino acids. V was shortened by 1 base and J by 5 bases, with 10 bases between the two germline ends. The CDR3 region has the DNA TGTGCCAGCAGCTTAGGCACAGCAGGAGATACGCAGTATTTT. Translated, it gives CASSLGTAGDTQYF.

V usage is TRBV9 and J usage is TRBJ1-4; D possibly corresponds to TRBD1 (5 bases). The V and J ends lost 0 bases and 5 bases respectively, with 11 bases between them. Germline CDR1 is SGDLS and CDR2 is YYNGEE. This CDR3 comprises 15 residues. CDR3 in DNA: TGTGCCAGCAGCGTAGCGACAGCCCTAAATGAAAAACTGTTTTTT. Translation: CASSVATALNEKLFF.

The chain couples TRBV28 to TRBJ1-5; no clear D. CDR1 and CDR2 (germline): MDHEN, SYDVKM. The ends were cut back, 8 bases at V and 0 bases at J, with 11 bases in the middle. The CDR3 is 14 residues long. CDR3 in DNA: TGTGCCAGCGTCGGGGATTATAGCAATCAGCCCCAGCATTTT. It yields the protein CASVGDYSNQPQHF.

V is TRBV9 and J is TRBJ2-1; D perhaps matches TRBD1 (7 bases). The CDR3 is 15 amino acids. Trimming took off 5 bases at V and 8 bases at J, with 20 bases between the two ends. The germline V gene encodes CDR1 SGDLS and CDR2 YYNGEE. In nucleotides, the CDR3 is TGTGCCAGCAGAGGCGGGACAGACTGGATCGATGAGCAGTTCTTC. Translated: CASRGGTDWIDEQFF.

The V and J genes are TRBV21-1 and TRBJ2-1; the D segment call TRBD1 is taken from the table without a DNA check. TRBV21-1 is a documented pseudogene. The CDR3 sequence is 16 residues long. The CDR3 reads CASSTRRQDMYKEQFF. CDR3 DNA: TGTGCCAGCAGCACCCGTAGACAGGATATGTACAAGGAGCAGTTCTTC.

The chain recombines TRBV7-9 with TRBJ1-1; a possible D gene is TRBD1 (6 bases). Germline V CDR1 and CDR2: SEHNR, FQNEAQ (reference sequence). The V end was cut by 4 bases, the J end by 0 bases, with 15 bases between. The CDR3 has 16 amino acids. Here the CDR3 reads CASSSGVQGLNTEAFF. Written as DNA, the CDR3 is TGTGCCAGCAGCTCGGGTGTACAGGGTTTGAACACTGAAGCTTTCTTT.

The V and J genes are TRBV4-1 and TRBJ2-7; TRBD1 is a possible D gene (6 bases). V shed 3 bases and J shed 0 bases, with 15 bases lying between them. This CDR3 comprises 16 residues. Germline CDR1 and CDR2: MGHRA and YSYEKL. CDR3 coding DNA: TGCGCCAGCAGCCACGCAATCCGGGACATCTCCTACGAGCAGTACTTC. Its protein product is CASSHAIRDISYEQYF.

The CDR3 nucleotides are TGTGCCAGCACCGACGGGGGTTGGCGCGAGCAGTACTTC. Amino acid sequence: CASTDGGWREQYF. This chain connects TRBV6-5 to TRBJ2-7; a possible D gene is TRBD2 (6 bases). Germline values: CDR1 MNHEY, CDR2 SVGAGI. This CDR3 is built from 13 residues. V was trimmed by 7 bases and J by 6 bases, leaving 16 bases between them.

This chain uses TRBV11-2 with TRBJ1-1; D is possibly TRBD1 (5 bases). Trimming cost V 1 base and J 0 bases, with 9 bases left between them. Germline CDR1 is SGHAT and CDR2 is FQNNGV. The CDR3 has 15 residues. CDR3 region: CASSLAGGMNTEAFF. In DNA, the CDR3 is TGTGCCAGCAGCTTAGCGGGGGGGATGAACACTGAAGCTTTCTTT.

This clone was detected once. This chain links TRBV19 with TRBJ1-6; possible D gene TRBD1, 5 bases. The germline CDR1 and CDR2 sequences are LNHDA and SQIVND (reference sequence). The germline V and J ends were trimmed by 5 bases and 8 bases, with 16 bases remaining between them. This CDR3 has 15 amino acids. The CDR3 region has the DNA TGTGCCAGTAGTGACATACAGGTTTCGTATTCACCCCTCCACTTT. Residues: CASSDIQVSYSPLHF.

This sequence joins TRBV6-5 and TRBJ2-7, with 10 bases fitting TRBD2. V was pared by 7 bases and J by 4 bases, with 7 bases of the junction left unmatched. CDR1 MNHEY and CDR2 SVGAGI come from the germline V gene. The CDR3 consists of 14 residues. Written as DNA, the CDR3 is TGTGCCAGCAACAAAGCGGGGGGGATTTACGAGCAGTACTTC. Translation gives CASNKAGGIYEQYF.

CDR3 loop: CASRHGTISTSGANVLTF. Here the CDR3 DNA reads TGTGCCAGTAGGCATGGGACGATTTCAACCTCTGGGGCCAACGTCCTGACTTTC. The chain joins TRBV19 to TRBJ2-6; perhaps D is TRBD1 or TRBD2 (5 bases each). Trimming shortened V by 6 bases and J by 0 bases, and 18 bases separated the two germline ends. The CDR3 runs 18 residues. The germline V gene encodes CDR1 LNHDA and CDR2 SQIVND (reference sequence). Looking up the rest from reference TRBV19 and TRBJ2-6 gives the full variable domain: DGGITQSPKYLFRKEGQNVTLSCEQNLNHDAMYWYRQDPGQGLRLIYYSQIVNDFQKGDIAEGYSVSREKKESFPLTVTSAQKNPTAFYLCASRHGTISTSGANVLTFGAGSRLTVL.

Written as DNA, the CDR3 is TGCGCCAGCAGTGAAAGGGCTCCGGGACAGAGCTACGAGCAGTACTTC. The encoded protein is CASSERAPGQSYEQYF. This chain joins TRBV10-1 and TRBJ2-7; the match to TRBD1 covers 7 bases. This CDR3 region has 16 residues. V lost 3 bases, J lost 3 bases, and 11 bases stayed unmatched. Germline CDR1 is WNHNN and CDR2 is SYGVQD (reference sequence).

The count of this clone is one. This sequence joins TRBV4-3 and TRBJ1-4; unclear D gene. The CDR3 spans 13 residues. With 4 bases removed from V and 4 bases from J, the gap between germline ends came to 7 bases. Germline CDR1 LGHNA, CDR2 YSLEER. The CDR3 DNA reads as TGCGCCAGCAGCCGATTGAGTAATGAAAAACTGTTTTTT. This codes for CASSRLSNEKLFF.

This chain connects TRBV9 to TRBJ1-1, with 12 bases that match TRBD1. Trimming removed 3 bases from V and 5 bases from J; junction bases left unmatched: 5. Germline V gives CDR1 SGDLS, CDR2 YYNGEE. CDR3 length: 15 residues. In DNA form, the CDR3 reads TGTGCCAGCAGCGGGGGGACAGGGGGCTATACTGAAGCTTTCTTT. Protein sequence: CASSGGTGGYTEAFF.

This sequence joins TRBV18 and TRBJ1-1; D ambiguous. This CDR3 is built from 11 residues. Germline CDR1 reads KGHSH; CDR2 reads LQKENI. Trimming shortened V by 1 base and J by 11 bases, and 8 bases separated the two germline ends. CDR3 protein: CASSPQGGAFF. Here the CDR3 DNA reads TGTGCCAGCTCACCACAGGGTGGGGCTTTCTTT.

V usage is TRBV11-2 and J usage is TRBJ2-7, with unresolved D. Trimming took 1 base from V and 9 from J, leaving 10 bases between them. The CDR3 covers 12 residues. Germline V gene lookup returns CDR1 SGHAT and CDR2 FQNNGV. CDR3: CASSLGVSPQYF. DNA of the CDR3: TGTGCCAGCAGCTTAGGTGTCTCTCCGCAGTACTTC.

The chain carries TRBV5-4 and TRBJ1-2; D call uncertain. The CDR3 sequence is 15 residues long. Germline V CDR1 and CDR2: SGHNT, YYREEE (reference sequence). V lost 1 base, J lost 1 base, and 11 bases lay in between. This CDR3 is CASSLNLGYNYGYTF. In nucleotides, the CDR3 is TGTGCCAGCAGCTTGAACCTTGGCTATAACTATGGCTACACCTTC.

The chain combines TRBV7-2 with TRBJ2-7; D gene ambiguous. This CDR3 is 13 amino acids long. The V gene's germline CDR1 is SGHTA and CDR2 FQGNSA. V dropped 3 bases and J dropped 0 bases, with 6 bases sitting between them. CDR3 protein: CASSLGNSYEQYF. The CDR3 DNA sequence: TGTGCCAGCAGCTTGGGTAACTCCTACGAGCAGTACTTC. Full variable domain (remainder filled in from reference TRBV7-2 and TRBJ2-7): GAGVSQSPSNKVTEKGKDVELRCDPISGHTALYWYRQSLGQGLEFLIYFQGNSAPDKSGLPSDRFSAERTGGSVSTLTIQRTQQEDSAVYLCASSLGNSYEQYFGPGTRLTVT.

The rearrangement links TRBV7-1 to TRBJ2-7, with D uncertain. TRBV7-1 is an ORF for which the function is uncertain. V lost 4 bases and J 2 bases, leaving 9 bases between the germline ends. This CDR3 is 13 amino acids long. Here the CDR3 reads CASSFPGTYEQYF. For the CDR3, the DNA is TGTGCCAGCAGCTTTCCGGGCACCTACGAGCAGTACTTC.